This TCR beta chain was found in a study of early T cells in non-severe SARS-CoV-2 infection. This clonotype came up many times. Germline V gene sequence: CDR1 KGHSH, CDR2 LQKENI. V was cut by 5 bases and J by 4 bases, with 8 bases left in between. This CDR3 region has 12 residues. Unique molecular identifiers (one per individual cDNA molecule) were attached. MiXCR was run by TCRdb on the 5' RACE reads, yielding one entry per CDR3 protein. The profile shows 30,000 or so distinct CDR3 sequences, 5.6% of them singletons. This chain connects TRBV18 to TRBJ1-1, with D possibly being TRBD1 (6 bases). This TCR came from an adult who was a healthcare worker with PCR-confirmed SARS-CoV-2 infection or an uninfected control (not recorded which). Sequencing was carried out using whole blood. CDR3 bases: TGTGCCAGCTCATCAGGGGTCACTGAAGCTTTCTTT. Protein sequence: CASSSGVTEAFF.